The T cell receptor (beta chain) described here comes from a study of T cell repertoires in cytomegalovirus infection. Each CDR3 protein is one row after TCRdb ran MiXCR on the reads. The sample shows around 530,000 distinct CDR3 sequences, more than 15% of them seen only once. This clonotype was found many times. CDR1 is LNHDA, CDR2 SQIVND, per germline (reference sequence). The V end lost 4 bases, the J end lost 4 bases, and 14 bases lay between the germline ends. This CDR3 is 14 amino acids long. The J gene is TRBJ2-7, the V gene TRBV19; D unclear. Sequenced input: CD8+ T cells from PBMCs. The source is a human donor in good health (CMV status not recorded). Some clones in this sample may be carry-over from other donors' samples. The CDR3 region has the DNA TGTGCCAGTAGTAACAGTGGTATGGGGTACGAGCAGTACTTC. Its protein is CASSNSGMGYEQYF. The whole variable domain, remainder taken from reference TRBV19 and TRBJ2-7, is DGGITQSPKYLFRKEGQNVTLSCEQNLNHDAMYWYRQDPGQGLRLIYYSQIVNDFQKGDIAEGYSVSREKKESFPLTVTSAQKNPTAFYLCASSNSGMGYEQYFGPGTRLTVT.